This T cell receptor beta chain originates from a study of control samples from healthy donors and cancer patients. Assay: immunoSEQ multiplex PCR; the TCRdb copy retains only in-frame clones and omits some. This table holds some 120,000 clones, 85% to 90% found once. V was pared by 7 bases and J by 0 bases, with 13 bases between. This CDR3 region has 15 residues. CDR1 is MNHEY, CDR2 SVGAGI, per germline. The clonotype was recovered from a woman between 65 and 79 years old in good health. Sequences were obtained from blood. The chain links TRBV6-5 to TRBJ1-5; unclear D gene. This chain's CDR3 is CASMGGEFSNQPQHF. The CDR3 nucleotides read TGTGCCAGCATGGGCGGGGAATTTAGCAATCAGCCCCAGCATTTT.